The 20 T cell receptor beta chains presented below share a single source sample, sequenced in a study of blood T cell repertoires in COVID-19. Here immunoSEQ multiplex PCR was the method, and the copy in TCRdb shows in-frame clones only, minus some. The sample consists of approximately 190,000 clones, about 85% of them appearing once. Sequencing input: peripheral blood. These receptors all stem from a man in his sixties or seventies with active or convalescent COVID-19.

J is TRBJ2-5 and V is TRBV18; perhaps TRBD2 as D (6 bases). The CDR3 is 15 residues long. V lost 3 bases and J lost 0, with 11 bases in between. Germline lookup yields CDR1 KGHSH and CDR2 LQKENI. CDR3 amino acids: CASSPLPGDQETQYF. The CDR3 DNA reads as TGTGCCAGCTCACCGCTCCCGGGGGACCAAGAGACCCAGTACTTC.

The genes are TRBV30 and TRBJ1-6, with D unclear. Trimming cost V 0 bases and J 6 bases, with 12 bases left between them. This CDR3 has 15 residues. Per the germline V gene, CDR1 is GTSNPN and CDR2 is SVGIG (reference sequence). In DNA form, the CDR3 reads TGTGCCTGGAGTGTAGACCAGCGGGGTAATTCACCCCTCCACTTT. Translation: CAWSVDQRGNSPLHF.

This chain uses TRBV19 with TRBJ2-7, with no clear D. V lost 5 bases and J lost 4, with 6 bases in between. Germline V gene lookup returns CDR1 LNHDA and CDR2 SQIVND (reference sequence). The CDR3 spans 11 residues. The CDR3 sequence: CASSDSYEQYF. Here the CDR3 DNA reads TGTGCCAGTAGTGACTCATACGAGCAGTACTTC.

The chain combines TRBV2 with TRBJ1-1; 10 nucleotides agree with TRBD1. Germline V lookup: CDR1 SNHLY, CDR2 FYNNEI. J lost 2 bases, V lost 6 bases, and 9 bases had no gene match. The CDR3 runs 16 residues. The CDR3 sequence is CASRPPRTGGNTEAFF. Written as DNA, the CDR3 is TGTGCCAGCAGACCCCCGAGGACAGGGGGAAACACTGAAGCTTTCTTT.

The chain recombines TRBV10-1 with TRBJ2-1; 9 bases agree with TRBD2. CDR3 length: 14 amino acids. Losses at the gene ends were 5 bases for V and 2 bases for J; bases not matched to a gene: 1. The germline V gene has CDR1 WNHNN and CDR2 SYGVQD (reference sequence). This chain's CDR3 is CASSSGGPYNEQFF. The CDR3 bases are TGCGCCAGCAGTAGCGGGGGGCCCTACAATGAGCAGTTCTTC.

The chain has TRBV19 and TRBJ1-2; 7 nucleotides line up with TRBD1. CDR3 length: 15 residues. The germline V gene encodes CDR1 LNHDA and CDR2 SQIVND (reference sequence). Trimming removed 3 bases from V and 4 bases from J; junction bases left unmatched: 8. The CDR3: CASSMGQREAYGYTF. Written as DNA, the CDR3 is TGTGCCAGTAGTATGGGACAGAGAGAGGCCTATGGCTACACCTTC. Full variable domain (missing parts from reference TRBV19 and TRBJ1-2): DGGITQSPKYLFRKEGQNVTLSCEQNLNHDAMYWYRQDPGQGLRLIYYSQIVNDFQKGDIAEGYSVSREKKESFPLTVTSAQKNPTAFYLCASSMGQREAYGYTFGSGTRLTVV.

This sequence joins TRBV5-1 and TRBJ2-2; the D is unclear. Germline assignment: CDR1 SGHRS and CDR2 YFSETQ. The CDR3 sequence is 14 residues long. With 0 bases removed from V and 4 bases from J, the gap between germline ends came to 7 bases. The CDR3 coding sequence is TGCGCCAGCAGCTTGGATGTAGTCACCGGGGAGCTGTTTTTT. Amino acid sequence: CASSLDVVTGELFF.

The V call is TRBV6-5, the J call TRBJ2-7; maybe TRBD2 (5 bases). The germline V gene has CDR1 MNHEY and CDR2 SVGAGI. The CDR3 has 15 amino acids. Trimming shortened V by 6 bases and J by 4 bases, and 19 bases separated the two germline ends. In nucleotides, the CDR3 is TGTGCCAGCAGCCCCGGGGTAGCGAATCGGTACGAGCAGTACTTC. Translation gives CASSPGVANRYEQYF.

The chain has TRBV7-2 and TRBJ2-1; D is unresolved. The V and J ends lost 5 bases and 0 bases respectively, with 11 bases between them. The CDR3 sequence is 15 residues long. The germline CDR1 and CDR2 sequences are SGHTA and FQGNSA. The CDR3 DNA reads TGTGCCAGCAGCCCTGACTCCAGCTCCTACAATGAGCAGTTCTTC. This gives the protein CASSPDSSSYNEQFF.

The CDR3 here is CASSSGTGKQYF. As DNA, the CDR3 is TGTGCCAGCAGCTCCGGGACAGGGAAGCAGTACTTC. The chain carries TRBV6-5 and TRBJ2-7, with 9 bases aligning to TRBD1. V shed 6 bases and J 8 bases; nucleotides not matched to a gene: 5. The CDR3 extends over 12 amino acids. CDR1 is MNHEY and CDR2 is SVGAGI in the germline V gene.

V usage is TRBV4-3 and J usage is TRBJ2-6, with 7 nucleotides matching TRBD1. The CDR3 covers 15 residues. With V trimmed by 4 bases and J by 4 bases, 4 bases remained unmatched. Looked up from germline, CDR1 is LGHNA and CDR2 is YSLEER. The DNA for the CDR3 is TGCGCCAGCAGCCCAGGGGGAACAGGGGCCAACGTCCTGACTTTC. It is translated as CASSPGGTGANVLTF.

The V and J genes are TRBV11-3 and TRBJ2-3, with 8 bases fitting TRBD1. Per the germline V gene, CDR1 is SGHNT and CDR2 is YENEEA. The CDR3 has 16 amino acids. Trimming at V came to 5 bases and at J to 6 bases, leaving 13 bases not matched to a gene. The CDR3 DNA reads TGTGCCAGCAGCCTCCGGAAGGGGACAGGCCTCGATACGCAGTATTTT. It yields the protein CASSLRKGTGLDTQYF.

This chain's CDR3 is CASSLTGELRAQYF. CDR3 sequence (DNA): TGTGCCAGCAGTCTTACAGGGGAGTTACGAGCGCAGTACTTC. The rearrangement links TRBV5-6 to TRBJ2-7, with 7 bases that match TRBD1. Germline loops: CDR1 SGHDT, CDR2 YYEEEE. The length of the CDR3 is 14 residues. J lost 9 bases, V lost 5 bases, and 14 bases had no gene match.

The chain is built from TRBV5-6 and TRBJ2-3; 8 bases line up with TRBD2. CDR3 size: 14 residues. After removal of 2 bases from V and 3 bases from J, the junction contained 2 bases not matched to a gene. Germline V gene sequence: CDR1 SGHDT, CDR2 YYEEEE. As DNA, the CDR3 is TGTGCCAGCAGCTTAGGACTAGCAACAGATACGCAGTATTTT. Translating it yields CASSLGLATDTQYF. The variable domain in full, with the rest retrieved from reference TRBV5-6 and TRBJ2-3, is DAGVTQSPTHLIKTRGQQVTLRCSPKSGHDTVSWYQQALGQGPQFIFQYYEEEERQRGNFPDRFSGHQFPNYSSELNVNALLLGDSALYLCASSLGLATDTQYFGPGTRLTVL.

This chain links TRBV27 with TRBJ1-5; D uncertain. This CDR3 is built from 14 residues. Germline V lookup: CDR1 MNHEY, CDR2 SMNVEV (reference sequence). V was cut by 2 bases and J by 0 bases, with 5 bases left in between. In nucleotides, the CDR3 is TGTGCCAGCAGTTTAAGAGCTAGCAATCAGCCCCAGCATTTT. Protein: CASSLRASNQPQHF.

J is TRBJ1-2 and V is TRBV30, with TRBD1 identical over 7 bases. The ends lost 2 bases at V and 4 bases at J; junction bases unmatched: 7. This CDR3 contains 14 residues. Germline CDR1 and CDR2: GTSNPN and SVGIG (reference sequence). CDR3 nucleotide sequence: TGTGCCTGGAGTCGGCAGGGGGGCCCCTATGGCTACACCTTC. It codes for CAWSRQGGPYGYTF.

The chain is built from TRBV9 and TRBJ2-3; tentative D call: TRBD2 (6 bases). CDR3 size: 16 residues. V dropped 4 bases and J dropped 2 bases, with 17 bases sitting between them. Germline CDR1 is SGDLS and CDR2 is YYNGEE. The CDR3 loop is CASSRGSSLHTDTQYF. In DNA, the CDR3 is TGTGCCAGCAGCCGGGGGAGCAGTCTCCACACAGATACGCAGTATTTT.

This chain joins TRBV24-1 and TRBJ1-2; 7 bases match TRBD1. Germline V gene sequence: CDR1 KGHDR, CDR2 SFDVKD. The CDR3 loop spans 12 amino acids. With 7 bases clipped from V and 7 bases from J, the junction kept 5 bases outside the gene matches. This chain's CDR3 is CATSQGGAGYTF. CDR3 DNA sequence: TGTGCCACCAGCCAGGGGGGCGCTGGCTACACCTTC.

This chain joins TRBV30 and TRBJ1-2, with D maybe TRBD1 (5 bases). CDR1 is GTSNPN, CDR2 SVGIG, per germline (reference sequence). This CDR3 has 15 amino acids. V was pared by 0 bases and J by 4 bases, with 15 bases between. The CDR3 bases are TGTGCCTGGAGTGTACTAAGACAGCCGATCTATGGCTACACCTTC. Encoded protein: CAWSVLRQPIYGYTF.

The chain is built from TRBV3-1 (or the pseudogene TRBV3-2) and TRBJ2-1; possibly TRBD2 for D (5 bases). V lost 7 bases and J 2 bases, leaving 12 bases between the germline ends. Germline-derived CDR1 and CDR2 are LGHDT and YNNKEL (reference sequence). The CDR3 sequence is 14 residues long. CDR3 sequence reads: CASTLGVPYNEQFF. The CDR3 DNA reads as TGTGCCAGCACTCTCGGGGTGCCCTACAATGAGCAGTTCTTC.